This T cell receptor beta chain was recovered during a study of early T cells in non-severe SARS-CoV-2 infection. Whole-study context: Chains stayed unpaired after sequencing of bulk RNA from unsorted whole blood.

The CDR3 consists of 12 residues. Germline V gene sequence: CDR1 SGHVS, CDR2 FQNEAQ. As concerns this clonotype: The antigen remains undetermined. One end of the junction does not line up with germline, which may come from a read error.

Via MiXCR, TCRdb re-called the 5' RACE reads, giving one row per CDR3 protein. Counted here are 70,000 to 85,000 distinct CDR3 sequences, roughly an eighth occurring once; the ten biggest clones make up just over 6.5%. Broader study findings: CD4 and private specificities were missed by VDJdb matching, which favored anti-spike CD8 responses.

Specimen: whole blood. The clonotype comes from an adult who was a healthcare worker with PCR-confirmed SARS-CoV-2 infection or an uninfected control (not recorded which). The chain is built from TRBV7-8 and TRBJ2-7; maybe TRBD2 (7 bases). The CDR3 protein is CASSLYSGTLDF. DNA of the CDR3: TGTGCCAGCAGCTTATACAGCGGGACATTGGACTTC.